Shown below are 31 T cell receptor beta chains from a single sample sequenced in a study of technical replicates of blood from several donors. Assay: immunoSEQ multiplex PCR; the TCRdb copy retains only in-frame clones and omits some. The data hold roughly 64,000 clones, with less than 90% observed a single time. Source material: PBMCs. These receptors came from a human donor in good health. Some clones in this sample may be carry-over from other donors' samples.

This clone has a single count. The rearrangement uses TRBV5-1 and TRBJ2-7; 12 bases are a match to TRBD1. Germline V gene lookup returns CDR1 SGHRS and CDR2 YFSETQ. The CDR3 runs to 16 residues. V was clipped by 2 bases and J by 5 bases; unmatched bases: 8. CDR3 loop: CASSLAPGQGAHEQYF. In DNA form, the CDR3 reads TGCGCCAGCAGCTTAGCACCGGGACAGGGGGCCCACGAGCAGTACTTC.

With respect to this clone: Other DNA sequences in this specimen translate into the identical CDR3. This chain joins TRBV5-1 and TRBJ2-5; TRBD2 matches at 8 bases. The CDR3 covers 14 residues. Germline V CDR1 and CDR2: SGHRS, YFSETQ. J was trimmed by 3 bases and V by 1 base; bases with no gene match: 2. CDR3 sequence (DNA): TGCGCCAGCAGCTTGACGGGGGGGGAAGAGACCCAGTACTTC. Translating gives CASSLTGGEETQYF.

This chain joins TRBV4-1 and TRBJ2-2; 7 bases align to TRBD2. Trimming at V came to 4 bases and at J to 4 bases, leaving 6 bases not matched to a gene. Germline loops: CDR1 MGHRA, CDR2 YSYEKL. The CDR3 consists of 15 residues. The chain's CDR3 is CASSPGGSSTGELFF. CDR3 DNA: TGCGCCAGCAGCCCCGGGGGGTCGAGCACCGGGGAGCTGTTTTTT.

The rearrangement joins TRBV27 to TRBJ1-5; 8 positions match TRBD1. The germline V gene has CDR1 MNHEY and CDR2 SMNVEV (reference sequence). This CDR3 is built from 15 residues. Losses at the gene ends were 5 bases for V and 5 bases for J; bases not matched to a gene: 8. CDR3: CASSNTGGNDQPQHF. In DNA form, the CDR3 reads TGTGCCAGCAGTAACACAGGGGGGAACGATCAGCCCCAGCATTTT.

The V gene is TRBV27, the J gene TRBJ2-2; 12 nucleotides align to TRBD2. The CDR3 is made up of 15 amino acids. The V gene's germline CDR1 is MNHEY and CDR2 SMNVEV (reference sequence). With 7 bases clipped from V and 5 bases from J, the junction kept 5 bases outside the gene matches. This CDR3 reads CASTLAGGKTGELFF. Here the CDR3 DNA reads TGTGCCAGCACACTAGCGGGGGGCAAGACCGGGGAGCTGTTTTTT.

This rearrangement joins TRBV14 to TRBJ2-5; TRBD1 might be the D (5 bases). The CDR3 spans 12 residues. Germline-derived CDR1 and CDR2 are SGHDN and FVKESK. Trimming stripped 1 base from V and 6 bases from J, with 6 bases between. The CDR3 here is CASSQGGQTQYF. The CDR3 DNA reads as TGTGCCAGCAGCCAAGGGGGCCAGACCCAGTACTTC.

J is TRBJ1-4 and V is TRBV4-1, with D possibly TRBD1 on 6 matching bases. The CDR3 length is 15 residues. V lost 0 bases, J lost 7 bases, and 12 bases lay in between. CDR1 and CDR2 from the germline V gene are MGHRA and YSYEKL. CDR3 sequence: CASSQEGAGAEKLFF. As DNA, the CDR3 is TGCGCCAGCAGCCAAGAGGGGGCCGGGGCTGAAAAACTGTTTTTT.

V usage is TRBV6-5 and J usage is TRBJ2-7, with 10 bases matching TRBD2. Germline V gene lookup returns CDR1 MNHEY and CDR2 SVGAGI. With V trimmed by 0 bases and J by 2 bases, 4 bases remained unmatched. CDR3 length: 16 amino acids. The CDR3 sequence is CASSYSRTSGTYEQYF. The DNA of the CDR3 is TGTGCCAGCAGTTACTCGCGGACTAGCGGTACCTACGAGCAGTACTTC.

The rearrangement links TRBV7-7 to TRBJ2-1; TRBD2 is a possible D gene (6 bases). Germline CDR1 SSHAT, CDR2 FNYEAQ (reference sequence). V lost 4 bases and J 7 bases, leaving 17 bases between the germline ends. The CDR3 runs to 15 residues. CDR3 in amino acids: CASSSERGFGNEQFF. The CDR3 DNA follows: TGTGCCAGCAGCTCAGAACGGGGGTTTGGGAATGAGCAGTTCTTC.

The chain has TRBV7-2 and TRBJ1-6; tentatively, D is TRBD1 (6 bases). Trimming shortened V by 5 bases and J by 1 base, and 12 bases separated the two germline ends. The CDR3 totals 16 residues. CDR1 is SGHTA, CDR2 FQGNSA, per germline. The CDR3 nucleotides read TGTGCCAGCAGCACCCAACAGGGTTCCTATAATTCACCCCTCCACTTT. This translates into CASSTQQGSYNSPLHF.

The rearrangement links TRBV2 to TRBJ2-7; D perhaps matches TRBD2 (5 bases). Germline-derived CDR1 and CDR2 are SNHLY and FYNNEI. The ends were cut back, 7 bases at V and 0 bases at J, with 13 bases in the middle. This CDR3 comprises 14 residues. The CDR3 spells CASKIRESSYEQYF. CDR3 DNA sequence: TGTGCCAGCAAGATCCGGGAAAGCTCCTACGAGCAGTACTTC.

The rearrangement joins TRBV6-5 to TRBJ1-1; 11 nucleotides agree with TRBD1. The V and J ends lost 4 bases and 3 bases, in that order; junction bases with no gene match: 7. Germline-derived CDR1 and CDR2 are MNHEY and SVGAGI. CDR3 length: 16 amino acids. The CDR3: CASSSRTGGVYTEAFF. The CDR3 DNA reads TGTGCCAGCAGTTCAAGGACAGGGGGCGTTTACACTGAAGCTTTCTTT.

This chain connects TRBV7-9 to TRBJ2-6, with 8 bases identical to TRBD1. Trimming at V came to 3 bases and at J to 1 base, leaving 8 bases not matched to a gene. The CDR3 is made up of 18 amino acids. The germline V gene encodes CDR1 SEHNR and CDR2 FQNEAQ (reference sequence). CDR3 nucleotides: TGTGCCAGCAGCTTGGTTGGCAGGGGGCGTTCTGGGGCCAACGTCCTGACTTTC. Amino acids: CASSLVGRGRSGANVLTF.

The CDR3 loop reads CASSLGQPKQYF. The CDR3 nucleotides read TGTGCCAGCAGCTTGGGACAGCCGAAGCAGTACTTC. The chain uses TRBV5-6 and TRBJ2-7, with a possible D match to TRBD1 (5 bases). Germline lookup yields CDR1 SGHDT and CDR2 YYEEEE. V lost 0 bases and J lost 8, with 9 bases in between. This CDR3 has 12 amino acids.

The CDR3 here is CASSPQGNTEAFF. The CDR3 DNA reads as TGTGCCAGCAGCCCCCAGGGGAACACTGAAGCTTTCTTT. The V call is TRBV7-3, the J call TRBJ1-1; D perhaps matches TRBD1 (5 bases). V lost 5 bases and J 1 base, leaving 8 bases between the germline ends. Germline V CDR1 and CDR2: SGHTA, FQGTGA. CDR3 length equals 13 residues.

The chain joins TRBV27 to TRBJ1-4; the match to TRBD1 covers 7 bases. The germline gives CDR1 MNHEY, CDR2 SMNVEV (reference sequence). V lost 9 bases, J lost 8 bases, and 12 bases stayed unmatched. The CDR3 contains 14 residues. The CDR3 sequence: CASSPGQRKEKLFF. The CDR3 DNA reads as TGTGCCAGTTCCCCGGGACAGAGAAAAGAAAAACTGTTTTTT.

The chain uses TRBV6-4 and TRBJ1-5; 10 positions agree with TRBD1. Losses at the gene ends were 8 bases for V and 6 bases for J; bases not matched to a gene: 4. This CDR3 has 13 amino acids. Looked up from germline, CDR1 is MRHNA and CDR2 is SNTAGT. CDR3: CASRDRGIQPQHF. In nucleotides, the CDR3 is TGTGCCAGCCGGGACAGGGGTATTCAGCCCCAGCATTTT.

This clone was observed many times. The chain is built from TRBV5-6 and TRBJ2-5, with 7 positions matching TRBD2. V shed 5 bases and J 0 bases; nucleotides not matched to a gene: 7. CDR1 and CDR2 from the germline V gene are SGHDT and YYEEEE. There are 15 residues in the CDR3. The CDR3 DNA sequence: TGTGCCAGCAGTAGGCTAGCGGAATACCAAGAGACCCAGTACTTC. Amino acids: CASSRLAEYQETQYF.

The chain links TRBV19 to TRBJ2-7; 9 bases are a match to TRBD2. The trim removed 4 bases at V and 6 bases at J, leaving 10 bases unmatched. The CDR3 has 15 amino acids. In germline, CDR1 is LNHDA, CDR2 SQIVND (reference sequence). The CDR3 sequence is CASSKNLAGVGEQYF. The CDR3 DNA reads as TGTGCCAGTAGTAAAAACTTAGCGGGAGTCGGCGAGCAGTACTTC. The variable domain in full, with the rest retrieved from reference TRBV19 and TRBJ2-7, is DGGITQSPKYLFRKEGQNVTLSCEQNLNHDAMYWYRQDPGQGLRLIYYSQIVNDFQKGDIAEGYSVSREKKESFPLTVTSAQKNPTAFYLCASSKNLAGVGEQYFGPGTRLTVT.

V gene TRBV19 combines with J gene TRBJ1-2, with a weak D call TRBD1 (6 bases). Per germline, CDR1 LNHDA and CDR2 SQIVND (reference sequence). This CDR3 has 13 residues. Trimming left V 6 bases short and J 3 bases short, with 11 bases between. CDR3 sequence: CASSARGDYGYTF. The CDR3 bases are TGTGCCAGTAGCGCCAGGGGAGACTATGGCTACACCTTC.

The V and J genes are TRBV14 and TRBJ1-6; D gene unclear. CDR3 length equals 13 residues. CDR1 and CDR2 (germline): SGHDN, FVKESK. Deletions cut 6 bases from V and 7 bases from J, with 10 bases between. Here the CDR3 reads CASSPGGNSPLHF. DNA of the CDR3: TGTGCCAGCAGTCCGGGTGGCAATTCACCCCTCCACTTT.

This rearrangement joins TRBV7-3 to TRBJ2-3; 8 bases match TRBD1. The CDR3 sequence is 14 residues long. The junction had 7 bases not matched to a gene; V was cut back by 6 bases and J by 5 bases. Germline assignment: CDR1 SGHTA and CDR2 FQGTGA. CDR3 amino acids: CASSDRGGRDTQYF. The CDR3, as DNA: TGTGCCAGCAGTGACAGGGGAGGAAGAGATACGCAGTATTTT. Looking up the rest from reference TRBV7-3 and TRBJ2-3 gives the full variable domain: GAGVSQTPSNKVTEKGKYVELRCDPISGHTALYWYRQSLGQGPEFLIYFQGTGAADDSGLPNDRFFAVRPEGSVSTLKIQRTERGDSAVYLCASSDRGGRDTQYFGPGTRLTVL.

The chain is built from TRBV6-4 and TRBJ2-1; TRBD2 matches 7 bases. Losses at the gene ends were 3 bases for V and 4 bases for J; bases not matched to a gene: 9. Germline V gives CDR1 MRHNA, CDR2 SNTAGT. This CDR3 region has 16 residues. CDR3 region: CASSEHPGLRYNEQFF. Written as DNA, the CDR3 is TGTGCCAGCAGTGAGCACCCGGGACTACGATACAATGAGCAGTTCTTC.

The chain has TRBV19 and TRBJ1-5; D unclear. The CDR3 length is 16 residues. V lost 3 bases, J lost 1 base, and 13 bases lay in between. The germline gives CDR1 LNHDA, CDR2 SQIVND (reference sequence). The CDR3: CASSMAGVRSNQPQHF. DNA of the CDR3: TGTGCCAGTAGTATGGCCGGGGTCAGGAGCAATCAGCCCCAGCATTTT.

The rearrangement joins TRBV2 to TRBJ2-1, with 7 bases that match TRBD2. In germline, CDR1 is SNHLY, CDR2 FYNNEI. The length of the CDR3 is 13 residues. Trimming removed 8 bases from V and 7 bases from J; junction bases left unmatched: 8. CDR3 sequence reads: CASAKTAGNEQFF. The CDR3 DNA sequence: TGTGCCAGCGCCAAGACAGCGGGGAATGAGCAGTTCTTC.

V usage is TRBV5-4 and J usage is TRBJ2-5, with 7 bases identical to TRBD1. Germline trimming cut 4 bases from V and 2 bases from J; bases unmatched to any gene: 5. The germline gives CDR1 SGHNT, CDR2 YYREEE (reference sequence). The CDR3 sequence is 14 residues long. The CDR3: CASSRDSAQETQYF. The CDR3 DNA reads as TGTGCCAGCAGCCGGGACAGCGCGCAAGAGACCCAGTACTTC.

The CDR3 here is CASSSRTSGSPDTQYF. CDR3 nucleotides: TGTGCCAGCAGCTCCCGGACTAGCGGGAGCCCAGATACGCAGTATTTT. The V call is TRBV7-6, the J call TRBJ2-3, with 13 bases that match TRBD2. Per the germline V gene, CDR1 is SGHVS and CDR2 is FNYEAQ. The CDR3 spans 16 residues. V trimming: 4 bases; J trimming: 4 bases; junction bases outside the gene matches: 5.

J is TRBJ2-6 and V is TRBV7-2, with D maybe TRBD1 (6 bases). The CDR3 runs 16 residues. Germline values: CDR1 SGHTA, CDR2 FQGNSA. V was pared by 2 bases and J by 4 bases, with 12 bases between. The CDR3 DNA sequence: TGTGCCAGCAGCTTAAGTGCAGGGGCCGGGGCCAACGTCCTGACTTTC. This sequence encodes CASSLSAGAGANVLTF.

This sequence joins TRBV11-1 and TRBJ2-1; D remains ambiguous. Germline CDR1 reads SGHAT; CDR2 reads FQDESV (reference sequence). The CDR3 totals 14 residues. Trimming cost V 7 bases and J 6 bases, with 16 bases left between them. CDR3 in amino acids: CASILRVNFNEQFF. The CDR3 DNA reads TGTGCCAGCATCCTCCGGGTGAACTTCAATGAGCAGTTCTTC.

The gene calls are TRBV18 and TRBJ2-7, with D possibly being TRBD1 (6 bases). The V gene's germline CDR1 is KGHSH and CDR2 LQKENI. V shed 3 bases and J shed 0 bases, with 9 bases lying between them. The CDR3 length is 14 residues. In DNA form, the CDR3 reads TGTGCCAGCTCACCCGGGACACGCTCCTACGAGCAGTACTTC. It yields the protein CASSPGTRSYEQYF.

The V gene is TRBV10-3, the J gene TRBJ1-4; D remains ambiguous. Germline loops: CDR1 ENHRY, CDR2 SYGVKD. The CDR3 covers 15 residues. The V and J ends lost 0 bases and 10 bases respectively, with 15 bases between them. CDR3 protein: CAISESMVQAGKLFF. The CDR3 DNA reads as TGTGCCATCAGTGAGTCGATGGTGCAAGCGGGAAAACTGTTTTTT.